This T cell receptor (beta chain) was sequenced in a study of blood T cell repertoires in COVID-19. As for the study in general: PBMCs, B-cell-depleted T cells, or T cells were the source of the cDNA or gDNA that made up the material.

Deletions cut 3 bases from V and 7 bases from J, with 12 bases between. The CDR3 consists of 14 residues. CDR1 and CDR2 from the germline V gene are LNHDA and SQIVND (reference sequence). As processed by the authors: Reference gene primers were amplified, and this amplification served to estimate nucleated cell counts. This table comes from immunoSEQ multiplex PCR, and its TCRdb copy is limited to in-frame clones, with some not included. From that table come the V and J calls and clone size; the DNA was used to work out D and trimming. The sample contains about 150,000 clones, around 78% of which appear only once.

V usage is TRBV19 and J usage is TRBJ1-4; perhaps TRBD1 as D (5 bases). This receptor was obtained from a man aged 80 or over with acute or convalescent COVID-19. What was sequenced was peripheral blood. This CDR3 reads CASSMGRVIEKLFF. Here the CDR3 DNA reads TGTGCCAGTAGTATGGGCAGGGTTATTGAAAAACTGTTTTTT.